Below are 18 T cell receptor beta chains sequenced from a single sample in a study of blood T cell repertoires in COVID-19. Produced via immunoSEQ multiplex PCR; TCRdb's table is partial and in-frame only. The data hold approximately 200,000 clones, with 85% observed a single time. Sample: PBMCs or T cells enriched from blood (not recorded which). These receptors originate from a man aged 40-49 years who had recovered from COVID-19.

The chain joins TRBV30 to TRBJ2-7; D gene unclear. From germline, CDR1 is GTSNPN and CDR2 SVGIG (reference sequence). V lost 1 base, J lost 3 bases, and 7 bases lay in between. The length of the CDR3 is 12 residues. The CDR3 DNA follows: TGTGCCTGGAGTGAGTCGGGCTACGAGCAGTACTTC. Its protein is CAWSESGYEQYF. The entire variable domain, with the rest obtained from reference TRBV30 and TRBJ2-7, is as follows: SQTIHQWPATLVQPVGSPLSLECTVEGTSNPNLYWYRQAAGRGLQLLFYSVGIGQISSEVPQNLSASRPQDRQFILSSKKLLLSDSGFYLCAWSESGYEQYFGPGTRLTVT.

The DNA for the CDR3 is TGCGCCAGCAGCGATAAAACTAGCGGGGAGCAGTTCTTC. Translating gives CASSDKTSGEQFF. The chain combines TRBV5-1 with TRBJ2-1; 9 nucleotides align to TRBD2. The V and J ends lost 4 bases and 10 bases, in that order; junction bases with no gene match: 6. Germline lookup yields CDR1 SGHRS and CDR2 YFSETQ. CDR3 size: 13 residues.

In this sample, this clone turned up once. Distinct nucleotide sequences in the sample also encode this CDR3. The chain is built from TRBV5-1 and TRBJ2-7, with TRBD2 identical over 8 bases. Germline V CDR1 and CDR2: SGHRS, YFSETQ. The CDR3 contains 14 residues. J was trimmed by 1 base and V by 3 bases; bases with no gene match: 3. The CDR3 here is CASSSVAGSYEQYF. In DNA, the CDR3 is TGCGCCAGCAGCTCGGTAGCGGGATCCTACGAGCAGTACTTC. Using reference TRBV5-1 and TRBJ2-7 for the parts outside the CDR3, the full variable domain is KAGVTQTPRYLIKTRGQQVTLSCSPISGHRSVSWYQQTPGQGLQFLFEYFSETQRNKGNFPGRFSGRQFSNSRSEMNVSTLELGDSALYLCASSSVAGSYEQYFGPGTRLTVT.

The rearrangement joins TRBV6-4 to TRBJ2-6; D might be TRBD1 (5 bases). This CDR3 is 15 amino acids long. Trimming took 2 bases from V and 0 from J, leaving 5 bases between them. Germline V gene lookup returns CDR1 MRHNA and CDR2 SNTAGT. CDR3 DNA sequence: TGTGCCAGCAGTGACGACAGCTCTGGGGCCAACGTCCTGACTTTC. This sequence encodes CASSDDSSGANVLTF.

This clone was counted a few times. This chain connects TRBV7-9 to TRBJ2-1; D ambiguous. The CDR3 is 13 residues long. Trimming took off 5 bases at V and 4 bases at J, with 9 bases between the two ends. Germline assignment: CDR1 SEHNR and CDR2 FQNEAQ (reference sequence). The CDR3 DNA is TGTGCCAGCAGCCAGAGCGTTTACAATGAGCAGTTCTTC. Translating gives CASSQSVYNEQFF.

This clone was found once. The J gene is TRBJ2-5, the V gene TRBV3-1 (or the pseudogene TRBV3-2); D is undetermined. CDR3 length equals 13 residues. Germline CDR1 and CDR2: LGHDT and YNNKEL (reference sequence). The germline V and J ends were trimmed by 4 bases and 8 bases, with 14 bases remaining between them. The CDR3 region is CASSRTALVTQYF. For the CDR3, the DNA is TGTGCCAGCAGCCGTACAGCCCTGGTTACCCAGTACTTC.

This clone was detected only once. This chain uses TRBV7-2 with TRBJ2-7; 7 bases map to TRBD1. Germline assignment: CDR1 SGHTA and CDR2 FQGNSA. The CDR3 contains 14 residues. The V segment lost 5 bases and the J segment 5 bases; nucleotides outside the gene matches: 9. CDR3 nucleotides: TGTGCCAGCAGCAGAAGACGACAGGGCCACGAGCAGTACTTC. This translates into CASSRRRQGHEQYF.

The chain combines TRBV15 with TRBJ2-7, with a tentative D call TRBD1 (5 bases). The germline V and J ends were trimmed by 4 bases and 1 base, with 8 bases remaining between them. Germline CDR1 and CDR2: LNHNV and YYDKDF (reference sequence). The CDR3 totals 13 residues. CDR3 bases: TGTGCCACCAGCATACAGGAATCCTACGAGCAGTACTTC. Translating gives CATSIQESYEQYF.

The J gene is TRBJ2-7, the V gene TRBV21-1; the DNA was not used to check the table's D call, TRBD2. TRBV21-1 is a recognized pseudogene. The CDR3 is 18 amino acids. CDR3 sequence: CASSKAWVGTPTSYEQYF. The CDR3 region has the DNA TGTGCCAGCAGCAAAGCTTGGGTCGGGACTCCCACCTCCTACGAGCAGTACTTC.

This clone occurred once. This chain connects TRBV7-8 to TRBJ2-7, with 8 bases fitting TRBD2. V was clipped by 5 bases and J by 6 bases; unmatched bases: 9. CDR1 SGHVS and CDR2 FQNEAQ come from the germline V gene. The CDR3 consists of 14 residues. The CDR3 protein is CASSPAGALSEQYF. The CDR3 DNA sequence: TGTGCCAGCAGCCCAGCGGGAGCTCTCTCCGAGCAGTACTTC.

In this sample, this clone turned up a few times. The chain joins TRBV2 to TRBJ1-2, with 8 bases lining up with TRBD1. The germline gives CDR1 SNHLY, CDR2 FYNNEI. CDR3 length: 18 amino acids. V shed 4 bases, J shed 4 bases, and the junction held 17 bases outside the gene matches. The CDR3 region has the DNA TGTGCCAGCAGTGCGGTATTAGGAAGAACAGGGGGAGGCTATGGCTACACCTTC. It encodes CASSAVLGRTGGGYGYTF.

This clone was observed once. This chain joins TRBV2 and TRBJ2-3, with 7 bases that match TRBD1. The CDR3 loop spans 15 amino acids. V lost 5 bases to trimming and J lost 1 base; unmatched junction nucleotides: 6. CDR1 and CDR2 (germline): SNHLY, FYNNEI. The CDR3, as DNA: TGTGCCAGCAGTTTATACAGGGGTGGCACAGATACGCAGTATTTT. Translation: CASSLYRGGTDTQYF.

The chain links TRBV6-6 to TRBJ1-2, with 8 positions matching TRBD1. Per germline, CDR1 MNHNY and CDR2 SVGAGI (reference sequence). The J segment lost 7 bases and the V segment lost 6 bases, leaving 7 bases of the junction unmatched. The CDR3 has 13 residues. CDR3 sequence reads: CASRSRQGSGYTF. DNA of the CDR3: TGTGCCAGCAGATCTCGACAGGGGTCTGGCTACACCTTC.

The V gene is TRBV7-2, the J gene TRBJ1-3, with D possibly being TRBD1 (6 bases). Trimming cost V 6 bases and J 0 bases, with 15 bases left between them. Germline V CDR1 and CDR2: SGHTA, FQGNSA. CDR3 length: 16 residues. CDR3 nucleotide sequence: TGTGCCAGCAGAAGAGGGGGGGACCGCTCTGGAAACACCATATATTTT. Residues: CASRRGGDRSGNTIYF. Full variable domain (missing parts from reference TRBV7-2 and TRBJ1-3): GAGVSQSPSNKVTEKGKDVELRCDPISGHTALYWYRQSLGQGLEFLIYFQGNSAPDKSGLPSDRFSAERTGGSVSTLTIQRTQQEDSAVYLCASRRGGDRSGNTIYFGEGSWLTVV.

This sequence joins TRBV27 and TRBJ1-2; tentatively, D is TRBD1 (6 bases). The CDR3 extends over 12 amino acids. Germline CDR1 is MNHEY and CDR2 is SMNVEV (reference sequence). The germline V and J ends were trimmed by 3 bases and 8 bases, with 10 bases remaining between them. In DNA, the CDR3 is TGTGCCAGCAGTTTCAGGGGCCGGGGCTACACCTTC. Translating gives CASSFRGRGYTF.

This chain links TRBV19 with TRBJ2-7; TRBD2 matches at 8 bases. Germline lookup yields CDR1 LNHDA and CDR2 SQIVND (reference sequence). With 6 bases clipped from V and 4 bases from J, the junction kept 8 bases outside the gene matches. The CDR3 covers 14 residues. The CDR3 here is CASSRGTSLYEQYF. Here the CDR3 DNA reads TGTGCCAGTAGCCGCGGGACTAGTCTGTACGAGCAGTACTTC.

The chain couples TRBV7-2 to TRBJ2-6; no clear D gene. Deletions cut 3 bases from V and 0 bases from J, with 6 bases between. The CDR3 contains 15 residues. Per the germline V gene, CDR1 is SGHTA and CDR2 is FQGNSA. The CDR3 loop is CASSFSPSGANVLTF. In DNA, the CDR3 is TGTGCCAGCAGCTTCAGTCCCTCTGGGGCCAACGTCCTGACTTTC.

As for this clone: In the same sample, other DNA sequences code for this CDR3. J is TRBJ1-5 and V is TRBV24-1, with D tentatively TRBD1 (6 bases). Germline V gives CDR1 KGHDR, CDR2 SFDVKD. V was pared by 2 bases and J by 6 bases, with 16 bases between. The CDR3 has 16 residues. CDR3 residues: CATSDSRDRRGQPQHF. The CDR3, as DNA: TGTGCCACCAGTGATTCAAGGGACCGCAGGGGTCAGCCCCAGCATTTT.